This T cell receptor beta chain is from a study of blood T cell repertoires in COVID-19. Study background: T cells, B-cell-depleted T cells, or PBMCs supplied cDNA or gDNA.

Original processing methods: Amplification of reference gene primers was used by the study to estimate nucleated cell counts. Only in-frame clones appear in the TCRdb table, and some are missing; sequencing was by immunoSEQ multiplex PCR. The V and J calls and clone size come from that table; D and trimming were worked out from the DNA. The data hold some 210,000 clones, with roughly 81% observed a single time. Germline values: CDR1 SGHTA, CDR2 FQGNSA. Trimming cost V 5 bases and J 0 bases, with 13 bases left between them. The CDR3 loop spans 15 amino acids. This TCR came from a woman in her 70s with active or convalescent COVID-19. Sequenced material: peripheral blood. The chain joins TRBV7-2 to TRBJ1-2; TRBD1 might be the D (5 bases). The CDR3 sequence is CASSLRDGANYGYTF. The DNA for the CDR3 is TGTGCCAGCAGCCTGCGGGACGGGGCTAACTATGGCTACACCTTC.